A single sample is the source of the 22 T cell receptor beta chains below, sequenced in a study of chemoradiotherapy in HPV16-positive cancers. Assay: immunoSEQ multiplex PCR; the TCRdb copy retains only in-frame clones and omits some. This table has 12,000 to 15,000 clones, 69% appearing once. This sample was taken from a patient who underwent chemoradiotherapy. Source of these receptors: a human donor with HPV-associated anogenital cancer.

A single count supports this clone. The junction differs from germline at one of its ends, possibly a read error. The chain uses TRBV6-5 and TRBJ2-7; TRBD2 is a possible D gene (6 bases). Germline-derived CDR1 and CDR2 are MNHEY and SVGAGI. This CDR3 region has 13 residues. The CDR3 region is CVSRLGGAHEQYF. In DNA, the CDR3 is TGTGTCAGCAGACTTGGAGGGGCCCACGAGCAGTACTTC.

The genes are TRBV5-6 and TRBJ1-3; D not certain. Between the trimmed V and J ends, which lost 4 bases and 2 bases, there was a span of 19 bases. The CDR3 is made up of 17 amino acids. Germline CDR1 reads SGHDT; CDR2 reads YYEEEE. For the CDR3, the DNA is TGTGCCAGCAGCCCCACTTCCCGGGGTTCGGCTGGAAACACCATATATTTT. It translates to CASSPTSRGSAGNTIYF.

The chain recombines TRBV6-1 with TRBJ1-1, with a possible D match to TRBD1 (6 bases). The length of the CDR3 is 13 residues. V was shortened by 6 bases and J by 3 bases, with 11 bases between the two germline ends. CDR1 is MNHNS, CDR2 SASEGT, per germline. The CDR3 DNA follows: TGTGCCAGCAGAGATCAGGGGTACACTGAAGCTTTCTTT. Protein product: CASRDQGYTEAFF.

The DNA for the CDR3 is TGTGCCAGTAGTAGCACCGGGACAGGGGTTAGCACAGATACGCAGTATTTT. Its translation: CASSSTGTGVSTDTQYF. This chain links TRBV19 with TRBJ2-3; TRBD1 aligns across 10 bases. CDR3 size: 17 residues. The V gene's germline CDR1 is LNHDA and CDR2 SQIVND (reference sequence). The V and J ends lost 4 bases and 0 bases, in that order; junction bases with no gene match: 7.

The chain is built from TRBV4-1 and TRBJ2-5, with D unresolved. Germline values: CDR1 MGHRA, CDR2 YSYEKL. Trimming removed 1 base at V and 7 bases at J, with 7 bases between. The CDR3 has 12 amino acids. The CDR3 sequence is CASSQASGTQYF. DNA for the CDR3: TGCGCCAGCAGCCAAGCCTCGGGGACCCAGTACTTC.

The CDR3 region is CASSQVQGGETQYF. The CDR3 nucleotides are TGCGCCAGCAGCCAAGTTCAGGGAGGAGAGACCCAGTACTTC. This chain links TRBV4-3 with TRBJ2-5; a possible D gene is TRBD2 (6 bases). The V end lost 1 base, the J end lost 4 bases, and 10 bases lay between the germline ends. CDR3 length: 14 amino acids. CDR1 and CDR2 (germline): LGHNA, YSLEER.

V and J are TRBV2 and TRBJ1-6, with 10 bases aligning to TRBD1. There are 14 residues in the CDR3. With V trimmed by 6 bases and J by 8 bases, 4 bases remained unmatched. Germline V CDR1 and CDR2: SNHLY, FYNNEI. In DNA form, the CDR3 reads TGTGCCAGCAGCCCGACAGGGGGCGATTCACCCCTCCACTTT. It codes for CASSPTGGDSPLHF. Filled out from reference TRBV2 and TRBJ1-6, the complete variable domain reads EPEVTQTPSHQVTQMGQEVILRCVPISNHLYFYWYRQILGQKVEFLVSFYNNEISEKSEIFDDQFSVERPDGSNFTLKIRSTKLEDSAMYFCASSPTGGDSPLHFGNGTRLTVT.

The chain uses TRBV9 and TRBJ2-1; tentative D call: TRBD2 (5 bases). Germline-derived CDR1 and CDR2 are SGDLS and YYNGEE. This CDR3 is 15 amino acids long. Trimming pared 1 base from V and 0 bases from J, leaving 8 bases between. CDR3 DNA sequence: TGTGCCAGCAGCGTATCGGGGAGCTCCTACAATGAGCAGTTCTTC. Protein sequence: CASSVSGSSYNEQFF.

The chain employs TRBV13 and TRBJ2-5, with D hard to call. The CDR3 sequence is 12 residues long. Germline CDR1 PRHDT, CDR2 FYEKMQ (reference sequence). V was trimmed by 4 bases and J by 5 bases, leaving 8 bases between them. Here the CDR3 reads CASSWSGETQYF. In nucleotides, the CDR3 is TGTGCCAGCAGCTGGTCCGGTGAGACCCAGTACTTC.

This clone is deemed medium-sized. The chain employs TRBV2 and TRBJ2-7, with D unclear. There are 14 residues in the CDR3. The V gene's germline CDR1 is SNHLY and CDR2 FYNNEI. The V and J ends lost 4 bases and 1 base respectively, with 11 bases between them. The CDR3 DNA reads TGTGCCAGCAGTGTGTCCAAATTTTCCTACGAGCAGTACTTC. As protein: CASSVSKFSYEQYF.

The V gene is TRBV4-1, the J gene TRBJ1-2; maybe TRBD1 (6 bases). There are 17 residues in the CDR3. The V and J ends lost 0 bases and 4 bases respectively, with 18 bases between them. The germline V gene encodes CDR1 MGHRA and CDR2 YSYEKL. The CDR3 bases are TGCGCCAGCAGCCAAGACCCCCAGGGGCACCAAGTCTATGGCTACACCTTC. This sequence encodes CASSQDPQGHQVYGYTF.

The chain combines TRBV7-2 with TRBJ2-2; 10 bases are shared with TRBD2. The CDR3 contains 16 residues. Per germline, CDR1 SGHTA and CDR2 FQGNSA. The V segment lost 5 bases and the J segment 4 bases; nucleotides outside the gene matches: 7. The CDR3 DNA follows: TGTGCCAGCAGCCTGAAGCGGGGGGGCTTCACCGGGGAGCTGTTTTTT. The encoded protein is CASSLKRGGFTGELFF.

The chain has TRBV15 and TRBJ2-1; 10 bases align to TRBD1. Germline V gives CDR1 LNHNV, CDR2 YYDKDF (reference sequence). V dropped 5 bases and J dropped 3; count of bases not matched to a gene: 7. The CDR3 is 16 amino acids. CDR3 region: CATSRKGQGIYNEQFF. In nucleotides, the CDR3 is TGTGCCACCAGCCGAAAGGGACAGGGGATCTACAATGAGCAGTTCTTC.

The chain uses TRBV21-1 and TRBJ2-7; the D call TRBD2 from the table was never checked on the DNA. TRBV21-1 is marked as a pseudogene. The CDR3 runs to 14 residues. This CDR3 is CASRLAGGIYEQYF. The CDR3 region has the DNA TGTGCCAGCAGACTAGCGGGGGGCATATACGAGCAGTACTTC.

The chain joins TRBV7-2 to TRBJ1-1, with D possibly matching TRBD1 (6 bases). CDR1 is SGHTA and CDR2 is FQGNSA in the germline V gene. Trimming shortened V by 3 bases and J by 4 bases, and 12 bases separated the two germline ends. CDR3 length: 14 amino acids. The CDR3 here is CASSFQGMGTEAFF. In nucleotides, the CDR3 is TGTGCCAGCAGCTTTCAGGGGATGGGCACTGAAGCTTTCTTT.

J is TRBJ2-5 and V is TRBV5-1, with D perhaps matching TRBD2 (6 bases). Germline V CDR1 and CDR2: SGHRS, YFSETQ. The V end lost 0 bases, the J end lost 7 bases, and 13 bases lay between the germline ends. This CDR3 contains 14 residues. As DNA, the CDR3 is TGCGCCAGCAGCTTGGGCGAAGGGGACTCGACCCAGTACTTC. Its translation is CASSLGEGDSTQYF. Full variable domain (outside the CDR3, taken from reference TRBV5-1 and TRBJ2-5): KAGVTQTPRYLIKTRGQQVTLSCSPISGHRSVSWYQQTPGQGLQFLFEYFSETQRNKGNFPGRFSGRQFSNSRSEMNVSTLELGDSALYLCASSLGEGDSTQYFGPGTRLLVL.

This clone came up a few times. V gene TRBV6-1 combines with J gene TRBJ1-5, with TRBD1 identical over 7 bases. The CDR3 covers 16 residues. The V and J ends lost 0 bases and 5 bases, in that order; junction bases with no gene match: 7. Per the germline V gene, CDR1 is MNHNS and CDR2 is SASEGT. The CDR3: CASSEASGGGYQPQHF. CDR3 DNA: TGTGCCAGCAGTGAAGCGTCAGGGGGAGGCTATCAGCCCCAGCATTTT.

This sequence joins TRBV7-2 and TRBJ1-1; D unresolved. V was cut by 1 base and J by 0 bases, with 9 bases left in between. Germline values: CDR1 SGHTA, CDR2 FQGNSA. This CDR3 comprises 15 residues. CDR3 loop: CASSLGGSMNTEAFF. CDR3 DNA: TGTGCCAGCAGCTTAGGAGGCAGCATGAACACTGAAGCTTTCTTT.

This chain links TRBV29-1 with TRBJ1-1; D is unclear. The CDR3 loop spans 11 amino acids. V lost 5 bases and J 11 bases, leaving 15 bases between the germline ends. Germline V gene data show CDR1 as SQVTM and CDR2 as ANQGSEA. The CDR3 loop is CSVWVSGSAFF. The CDR3 DNA is TGCAGCGTTTGGGTCTCCGGTAGCGCTTTCTTT.

V and J are TRBV6-1 and TRBJ2-3, with 7 bases fitting TRBD1. Germline values: CDR1 MNHNS, CDR2 SASEGT. V was pared by 1 base and J by 4 bases, with 8 bases of the junction left unmatched. The length of the CDR3 is 16 residues. CDR3 nucleotides: TGTGCCAGCAGTGAAGGGGGACAGCCGAGGGCAGATACGCAGTATTTT. Translated: CASSEGGQPRADTQYF.

The rearrangement joins TRBV4-1 to TRBJ1-6, with D perhaps TRBD1 (5 bases). Germline V CDR1 and CDR2: MGHRA, YSYEKL. V was pared by 0 bases and J by 9 bases, with 12 bases between. The length of the CDR3 is 15 residues. This CDR3 reads CASSQDGREGSPLHF. Written as DNA, the CDR3 is TGCGCCAGCAGCCAAGATGGCAGGGAAGGTTCACCCCTCCACTTT.

This chain uses TRBV7-2 with TRBJ2-1; maybe TRBD1 (6 bases). The CDR3 loop spans 14 amino acids. Germline CDR1 and CDR2: SGHTA and FQGNSA. V lost 1 base and J 6 bases, leaving 10 bases between the germline ends. Here the CDR3 reads CASSLVRGGNEQFF. DNA for the CDR3: TGTGCCAGCAGCTTAGTCCGAGGGGGCAATGAGCAGTTCTTC. The full variable domain, rest sourced from reference TRBV7-2 and TRBJ2-1, is GAGVSQSPSNKVTEKGKDVELRCDPISGHTALYWYRQSLGQGLEFLIYFQGNSAPDKSGLPSDRFSAERTGGSVSTLTIQRTQQEDSAVYLCASSLVRGGNEQFFGPGTRLTVL.